A selection of T cell receptor beta chains follows, all from one sample in a study of Ad26.COV2.S vaccination and SARS-CoV-2 variants. Here immunoSEQ multiplex PCR was the method, and the copy in TCRdb shows in-frame clones only, minus some. The repertoire has some 460,000 clones, nearly 90% of them found once; the top ten carry over 1.5%. Sequencing was performed on peripheral blood, taken in a trial of Ad26.COV2.S vaccine versus placebo. The origin of the receptors is a person between 18 and 60 years old who received the Ad26.COV2.S COVID-19 vaccine or a placebo. CDR3s include the opening cysteine and the closing phenylalanine or tryptophan. The D gene is left open where the match is weak. The size of a clone is reported for some rows only, either as once, few or many, or as a class for expanded clones.

clone_size	v_call	j_call	d_call	cdr3_aa	cdr3_nt
NA	TRBV4-1	TRBJ2-5	NA	CASSQEGGGLQETQYF	TGCGCCAGCAGCCAAGAGGGAGGCGGCCTCCAAGAGACCCAGTACTTC
NA	TRBV7-7	TRBJ2-3	NA	CASSFMPYRQGSTDTQYF	TGTGCTAGCAGCTTTATGCCCTACCGCCAGGGAAGCACAGATACGCAGTATTTT
NA	TRBV2	TRBJ2-6	TRBD1	CASSHIRGQGTSGANVLTF	TGTGCCAGCAGTCACATCCGGGGACAGGGGACCTCTGGGGCCAACGTCCTGACTTTC
NA	TRBV5-8	TRBJ2-1	NA	CASSRAYNGEFF	TGTGCCAGCAGCAGGGCCTACAATGGGGAGTTCTTC
NA	TRBV7-9	TRBJ2-3	TRBD1	CTSSLWDRVTDTQYF	TGTACCAGCAGCTTATGGGACAGGGTCACAGATACGCAGTATTTT
NA	TRBV28	TRBJ1-5	NA	CASSLYRVGNQPQHF	TGTGCCAGCAGTTTATACAGGGTCGGCAATCAGCCCCAGCATTTT
NA	TRBV5-6	TRBJ2-5	NA	CASSGRGMGETQYF	TGTGCCAGCAGCGGCAGGGGCATGGGAGAGACCCAGTACTTC
NA	TRBV5-4	TRBJ2-3	NA	CASSLAWGGPTDTQYF	TGTGCCAGCAGCTTGGCCTGGGGGGGGCCCACAGATACGCAGTATTTT
NA	TRBV5-4	TRBJ2-1	TRBD1	CASSSRNDRDNEQFF	TGTGCCAGCAGCTCGAGAAACGACAGGGACAATGAGCAGTTCTTC
NA	TRBV18	TRBJ1-2	NA	CASSDPTGLPAF	TGTGCCAGCTCAGACCCTACCGGACTCCCAGCCTTC
NA	TRBV19	TRBJ2-7	NA	CASSKTGSSYEQYF	TGTGCCAGTAGCAAAACAGGGTCCTCCTACGAGCAGTACTTC
NA	TRBV2	TRBJ1-1	TRBD1	CASRARQGATEAFF	TGTGCCAGCAGGGCTCGACAGGGGGCCACTGAAGCTTTCTTT
once	TRBV30	TRBJ2-7	NA	CAWSVLTYEQYF	TGTGCCTGGAGTGTACTCACATACGAGCAGTACTTC
few	TRBV4-1	TRBJ2-7	NA	CASSQATDTTYEQYF	TGCGCCAGCAGCCAAGCTACGGACACCACCTACGAGCAGTACTTC
NA	TRBV24-1	TRBJ2-1	NA	CATSDQVRNEQFF	TGTGCCACCAGTGACCAGGTCCGAAATGAGCAGTTCTTC
few	TRBV28	TRBJ1-6	TRBD1	CASSFNRGNSPLHF	TGTGCCAGCAGTTTCAACAGGGGTAATTCACCCCTCCACTTT
NA	TRBV14	TRBJ2-3	TRBD2	CASSYRLAGTDTQYF	TGTGCCAGCAGCTATAGACTAGCGGGCACAGATACGCAGTATTTT
NA	TRBV10-3	TRBJ2-2	NA	CAIRGGITGELFF	TGTGCCATCAGGGGCGGGATTACCGGGGAGCTGTTTTTT
NA	TRBV12-3/TRBV12-4	TRBJ2-1	NA	CASSLMTSEQFF	TGTGCCAGCAGTTTGATGACTTCTGAGCAGTTCTTC
NA	TRBV27	TRBJ2-7	TRBD1	CASSYSTGIPYEQYF	TGTGCCAGCAGTTACTCGACAGGGATCCCCTACGAGCAGTACTTC
NA	TRBV18	TRBJ2-1	TRBD2	CASSPSSGTSGVAGNEQFF	TGTGCCAGCTCACCAAGCTCCGGGACTAGCGGGGTCGCGGGCAATGAGCAGTTCTTC
NA	TRBV6-2/TRBV6-3	TRBJ1-2	NA	CASSYPAPIDGYTF	TGTGCCAGCAGTTACCCCGCTCCCATAGATGGCTACACCTTC
NA	TRBV11-2	TRBJ1-3	NA	CASSPSSRTIYF	TGTGCCAGCAGCCCGTCCTCCCGGACCATATATTTT
once	TRBV5-5	TRBJ1-1	TRBD1	CASPGGDRVNTEAFF	TGTGCCAGCCCGGGGGGAGACAGGGTGAACACTGAAGCTTTCTTT
NA	TRBV4-1	TRBJ1-1	NA	CASSQVGDTEAFF	TGCGCCAGCAGCCAAGTGGGGGACACTGAAGCTTTCTTT
NA	TRBV28	TRBJ1-3	NA	CASSFVVRSSGNTIYF	TGTGCCAGCAGTTTCGTAGTGCGTTCCTCTGGAAACACCATATATTTT
NA	TRBV7-7	TRBJ2-3	NA	CASSLALGSTDTQYF	TGTGCTAGCAGCTTAGCACTTGGGTCCACAGATACGCAGTATTTT
NA	TRBV27	TRBJ2-3	NA	CASSRYRDTDTQYF	TGTGCCAGCAGTCGGTACAGGGACACAGATACGCAGTATTTT